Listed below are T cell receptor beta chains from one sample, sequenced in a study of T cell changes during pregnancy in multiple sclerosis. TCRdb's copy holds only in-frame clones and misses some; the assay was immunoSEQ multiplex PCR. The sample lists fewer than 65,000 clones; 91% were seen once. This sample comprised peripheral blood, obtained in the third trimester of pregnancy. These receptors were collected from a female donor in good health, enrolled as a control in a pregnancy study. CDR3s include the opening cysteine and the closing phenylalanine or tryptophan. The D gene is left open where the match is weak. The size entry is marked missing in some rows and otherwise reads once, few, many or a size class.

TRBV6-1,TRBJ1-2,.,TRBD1,CASSEYTGDGYTF,TGTGCCAGCAGTGAATACACAGGGGATGGCTACACCTTC
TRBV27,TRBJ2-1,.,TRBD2,CASYDSGASYEQFF,TGTGCCAGCTACGATAGCGGGGCGTCCTACGAGCAGTTCTTC
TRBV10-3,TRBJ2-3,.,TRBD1,CAISESRDGTGDTTQYF,TGTGCCATCAGTGAGTCTAGGGACGGGACAGGGGATACTACGCAGTATTTT
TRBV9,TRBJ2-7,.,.,CASSVAAAGAEQYF,TGTGCCAGCAGCGTAGCTGCGGCAGGGGCCGAGCAGTACTTC
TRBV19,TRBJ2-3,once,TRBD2,CASSIRTSGSLYTQYF,TGTGCCAGTAGTATTAGGACTAGCGGGAGTTTGTATACGCAGTATTTT
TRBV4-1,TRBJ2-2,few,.,CASRLLQGGTANTGELFF,TGCGCCAGCAGGCTGCTCCAGGGGGGCACAGCGAATACCGGGGAGCTGTTTTTT
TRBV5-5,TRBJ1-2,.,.,CASSSERYVGYGYTF,TGTGCCAGCAGCTCCGAGCGGTACGTTGGCTATGGCTACACCTTC
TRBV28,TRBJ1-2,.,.,CASSLGETDNYGYTF,TGTGCCAGCAGTTTAGGGGAGACCGATAACTATGGCTACACCTTC
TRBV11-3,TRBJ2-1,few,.,CASSFTSYNEQFF,TGTGCCAGCAGCTTTACTTCTTACAATGAGCAGTTCTTC
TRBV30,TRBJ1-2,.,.,CAWSARVLYGYTF,TGTGCCTGGAGTGCCAGGGTACTCTATGGCTACACCTTC
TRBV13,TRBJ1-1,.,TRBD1,CASSLQGAEAFF,TGTGCCAGCAGCTTACAGGGGGCCGAAGCTTTCTTT
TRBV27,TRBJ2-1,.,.,CASGNYAQLHEQFF,TGTGCCAGCGGTAACTACGCCCAACTACATGAGCAGTTCTTC
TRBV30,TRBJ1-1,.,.,CAWRETGNTEAFF,TGTGCCTGGAGGGAGACGGGGAACACTGAAGCTTTCTTT
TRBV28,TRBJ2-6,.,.,CASSLGGSGANVLTF,TGTGCCAGCAGCCTAGGGGGCTCTGGGGCCAACGTCCTGACTTTC
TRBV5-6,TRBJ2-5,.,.,CASSLRLRRSTQYF,TGTGCCAGCAGCTTAAGGTTACGTAGGAGCACCCAGTACTTC
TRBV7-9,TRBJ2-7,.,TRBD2,CASSLEIAGDYEQYF,TGTGCCAGCAGCTTAGAGATAGCGGGAGACTACGAGCAGTACTTC
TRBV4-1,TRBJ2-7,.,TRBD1,CASSQVSSETGWYEQYF,TGCGCCAGCAGCCAAGTTTCCTCCGAGACAGGGTGGTACGAGCAGTACTTC
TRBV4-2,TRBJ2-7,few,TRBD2,CASSQVGTSGSHEQYF,TGTGCCAGCAGCCAAGTCGGGACTAGCGGGAGTCATGAGCAGTACTTC
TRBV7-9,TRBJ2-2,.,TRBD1,CASSLRGTGHTGELFF,TGTGCCAGCAGCTTAAGGGGGACAGGGCACACCGGGGAGCTGTTTTTT
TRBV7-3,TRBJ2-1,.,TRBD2,CASSLTFSGGASINEQFF,TGTGCCAGCAGCTTAACGTTCAGCGGGGGGGCCAGTATCAATGAGCAGTTCTTC
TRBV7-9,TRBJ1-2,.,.,CASSNERGDGYTF,TGTGCCAGCAGCAACGAAAGAGGAGATGGCTACACCTTC
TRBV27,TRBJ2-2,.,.,CASTYRAAGELFF,TGTGCCAGCACCTACAGGGCAGCCGGGGAGCTGTTTTTT
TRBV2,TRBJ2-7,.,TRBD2,CASSVTSGGGFYEQYF,TGTGCCAGCAGTGTGACTAGCGGAGGCGGGTTCTACGAGCAGTACTTC